The 30 T cell receptor beta chains presented below share a single source sample, sequenced in a study of early T cells in non-severe SARS-CoV-2 infection. TCRdb recomputed calls from the 5' RACE reads with MiXCR, one row per CDR3 protein. The sample lists about 100,000 distinct CDR3 sequences; roughly 13% were seen once. The specimen sequenced was whole blood. The source is an adult who was a healthcare worker with PCR-confirmed SARS-CoV-2 infection or an uninfected control (not recorded which).

This clonotype was counted ten times or more. The genes are TRBV7-9 and TRBJ2-7; either TRBD1 or TRBD2 may fit D (5 bases each). Germline V lookup: CDR1 SEHNR, CDR2 FQNEAQ (reference sequence). There are 15 residues in the CDR3. Between the trimmed V and J ends, which lost 1 base and 0 bases, there was a span of 10 bases. The CDR3 loop is CASSLEGRVSYEQYF. The CDR3, as DNA: TGTGCCAGCAGCTTAGAGGGGCGGGTCTCCTACGAGCAGTACTTC.

This clonotype was observed many times. In nucleotides, the CDR3 is TGTGCCAGCAGCTTGAGACAGGGGGACCAGCCCCAGCATTTT. This gives the protein CASSLRQGDQPQHF. V and J are TRBV5-8 and TRBJ1-5, with 9 bases matching TRBD1. After removal of 1 base from V and 7 bases from J, the junction contained 3 bases not matched to a gene. The CDR3 covers 14 residues. Germline V gives CDR1 SGHTS, CDR2 YDEGEE.

The V and J genes are TRBV12-3 or TRBV12-4 and TRBJ2-7; TRBD1 aligns across 8 bases. This CDR3 has 12 residues. Germline trimming cut 6 bases from V and 6 bases from J; bases unmatched to any gene: 4. CDR3 sequence (DNA): TGTGCCAGCAGACCCGACAGGGGCGAGCAGTACTTC. It yields the protein CASRPDRGEQYF.

This chain connects TRBV28 to TRBJ2-7; D remains ambiguous. CDR1 is MDHEN and CDR2 is SYDVKM in the germline V gene. Trimming took 8 bases from V and 7 from J, leaving 24 bases between them. The CDR3 extends over 15 amino acids. CDR3 sequence: CASSNSQLGSWEQYF. CDR3 nucleotides: TGTGCCAGCTCAAACTCCCAACTGGGATCTTGGGAGCAGTACTTC. The variable domain in full, completed from reference TRBV28 and TRBJ2-7, reads DVKVTQSSRYLVKRTGEKVFLECVQDMDHENMFWYRQDPGLGLRLIYFSYDVKMKEKGDIPEGYSVSREKKERFSLILESASTNQTSMYLCASSNSQLGSWEQYFGPGTRLTVT.

This clonotype was seen a handful of times. The chain links TRBV20-1 to TRBJ1-3; the D is unclear. The CDR3 is 14 residues long. Germline-derived CDR1 and CDR2 are DFQATT and SNEGSKA (reference sequence). The V gene lost 3 bases and the J gene lost 0 bases, with 9 bases spanning the gap. CDR3 nucleotides: TGCAGTGCTAGGCCGCCGGGCTCTGGAAACACCATATATTTT. Protein product: CSARPPGSGNTIYF.

The V and J genes are TRBV28 and TRBJ2-5; D is perhaps TRBD1 or TRBD2 (5 bases each). Germline loops: CDR1 MDHEN, CDR2 SYDVKM. Trimming pared 10 bases from V and 6 bases from J, leaving 21 bases between. The CDR3 contains 14 residues. The CDR3 loop reads CATRPGTGVKTQYF. The CDR3, as DNA: TGTGCCACCCGCCCCGGGACGGGTGTGAAGACCCAGTACTTC.

This clonotype has just a few counts. The chain links TRBV28 to TRBJ2-2; D unresolved. The germline V gene encodes CDR1 MDHEN and CDR2 SYDVKM. This CDR3 spans 11 amino acids. V gave up 4 bases and J gave up 3 bases, with 0 bases separating them. CDR3 nucleotide sequence: TGTGCCAGCAGTTACACCGGGGAGCTGTTTTTT. Its protein is CASSYTGELFF. Drawing the rest from reference TRBV28 and TRBJ2-2, the complete variable domain is DVKVTQSSRYLVKRTGEKVFLECVQDMDHENMFWYRQDPGLGLRLIYFSYDVKMKEKGDIPEGYSVSREKKERFSLILESASTNQTSMYLCASSYTGELFFGEGSRLTVL.

The V call is TRBV6-5, the J call TRBJ2-6; 7 nucleotides line up with TRBD1. V dropped 5 bases and J dropped 0; count of bases not matched to a gene: 1. CDR1 MNHEY and CDR2 SVGAGI come from the germline V gene. This CDR3 region has 15 residues. CDR3 in amino acids: CASSRGLSGANVLTF. DNA for the CDR3: TGTGCCAGCAGTAGGGGGCTCTCTGGGGCCAACGTCCTGACTTTC.

This clonotype showed up many times. V and J are TRBV7-9 and TRBJ2-1; D gene ambiguous. Trimming took off 5 bases at V and 2 bases at J, with 4 bases between the two ends. Germline CDR1 and CDR2: SEHNR and FQNEAQ (reference sequence). The CDR3 loop spans 12 amino acids. The CDR3 loop is CASSPTYNEQFF. For the CDR3, the DNA is TGTGCCAGCAGCCCTACCTACAATGAGCAGTTCTTC.

At least ten counts were recorded for this clonotype. The CDR3 protein is CSARRGTGRAYEQYF. The CDR3 DNA follows: TGCAGTGCTAGACGGGGGACAGGGCGAGCCTACGAGCAGTACTTC. The rearrangement links TRBV20-1 to TRBJ2-7, with 9 bases matching TRBD1. The junction had 7 bases not matched to a gene; V was cut back by 2 bases and J by 2 bases. The CDR3 totals 15 residues. Per the germline V gene, CDR1 is DFQATT and CDR2 is SNEGSKA (reference sequence).

This clonotype showed up just a few times. V and J are TRBV11-2 and TRBJ1-5; D is possibly TRBD1 (6 bases). V was shortened by 2 bases and J by 7 bases, with 9 bases between the two germline ends. Germline CDR1 reads SGHAT; CDR2 reads FQNNGV. This CDR3 comprises 13 residues. The CDR3 DNA sequence: TGTGCCAGCAGCTTAAACAGGGAACAGCCCCAGCATTTT. Translating it yields CASSLNREQPQHF.

This chain links TRBV28 with TRBJ2-3, with no clear D. The CDR3 totals 11 residues. Germline CDR1 reads MDHEN; CDR2 reads SYDVKM. Trimming removed 4 bases at V and 15 bases at J, with 14 bases between. In nucleotides, the CDR3 is TGTGCCAGCAGTTCCCTGGGCCTTAGCTATTTT. Its translation: CASSSLGLSYF.

The chain links TRBV9 to TRBJ2-2; D ambiguous. Trimming cost V 0 bases and J 4 bases, with 4 bases left between them. Looked up from germline, CDR1 is SGDLS and CDR2 is YYNGEE. CDR3 length: 13 residues. In DNA form, the CDR3 reads TGTGCCAGCAGCGTAGATCCCACCGGGGAGCTGTTTTTT. Translating gives CASSVDPTGELFF.

This clonotype was found many times. The chain joins TRBV7-9 to TRBJ2-2; perhaps TRBD2 as D (5 bases). The germline V and J ends were trimmed by 5 bases and 5 bases, with 15 bases remaining between them. Germline V gives CDR1 SEHNR, CDR2 FQNEAQ (reference sequence). This CDR3 is built from 15 residues. CDR3 in amino acids: CASSPVGVDTGELFF. Written as DNA, the CDR3 is TGTGCCAGCAGCCCCGTCGGGGTGGATACCGGGGAGCTGTTTTTT. The full variable domain, rest sourced from reference TRBV7-9 and TRBJ2-2, is DTGVSQNPRHKITKRGQNVTFRCDPISEHNRLYWYRQTLGQGPEFLTYFQNEAQLEKSRLLSDRFSAERPKGSFSTLEIQRTEQGDSAMYLCASSPVGVDTGELFFGEGSRLTVL.

This clonotype was detected a few times. This chain joins TRBV7-2 and TRBJ2-1; TRBD2 matches at 7 bases. Germline CDR1 and CDR2: SGHTA and FQGNSA. After removal of 5 bases from V and 4 bases from J, the junction contained 14 bases not matched to a gene. CDR3 length equals 17 residues. The CDR3 sequence: CASSTRTRLSGYNEQFF. The CDR3 bases are TGTGCCAGCAGCACGAGGACTAGGTTGTCGGGGTACAATGAGCAGTTCTTC.

This clonotype was counted at least ten times. V usage is TRBV7-2 and J usage is TRBJ2-6; D remains unclear. Trimming shortened V by 3 bases and J by 2 bases, and 14 bases separated the two germline ends. The CDR3 loop spans 17 amino acids. Germline lookup yields CDR1 SGHTA and CDR2 FQGNSA. CDR3 protein: CASSLARFAPGANVLTF. CDR3 sequence (DNA): TGTGCCAGCAGCTTGGCGAGGTTTGCTCCTGGGGCCAACGTCCTGACTTTC.

This clonotype was counted many times. The chain has TRBV6-2 or TRBV6-3 and TRBJ2-1; D remains ambiguous. Germline V lookup: CDR1 MNHEY, CDR2 SVGEGT. Trimming shortened V by 2 bases and J by 1 base, and 6 bases separated the two germline ends. This CDR3 spans 14 amino acids. DNA for the CDR3: TGTGCCAGCAGTTACGAACAGTCCTACAATGAGCAGTTCTTC. This translates into CASSYEQSYNEQFF.

The J gene is TRBJ2-5, the V gene TRBV12-2; whether TRBD2, the table's D call, matches the DNA was not checked. TRBV12-2 is marked as a pseudogene. CDR3 length: 18 amino acids. CDR3 sequence: CASRLATPSGGAGETQYF. The CDR3 coding sequence is TGTGCAAGTCGCTTAGCTACCCCAAGCGGGGGGGCCGGCGAGACCCAGTACTTC.

This clonotype has a handful of counts. One end of the junction fails to match germline, which may point to a read error. This rearrangement joins TRBV11-2 to TRBJ2-6; no firm D call. CDR1 is SGHAT and CDR2 is FQNNGV in the germline V gene. The CDR3 has 15 amino acids. CDR3 region: CASSSYLSGTNVLTF. In DNA, the CDR3 is TGTGCCAGCAGCTCCTACCTCTCTGGGACCAACGTCCTGACTTTC.

By sample fraction, this clonotype is medium-sized. The genes are TRBV28 and TRBJ2-3; D gene unclear. The CDR3 runs to 15 residues. In germline, CDR1 is MDHEN, CDR2 SYDVKM. V was clipped by 3 bases and J by 0 bases, with 10 bases between them. The CDR3 coding sequence is TGTGCCAGCAGTTTGGAGCAAACTAGCACAGATACGCAGTATTTT. Encoded protein: CASSLEQTSTDTQYF.

The sample holds many counts of this clonotype. The rearrangement joins TRBV28 to TRBJ2-2; maybe TRBD2 (5 bases). The CDR3 sequence is 16 residues long. The germline V gene has CDR1 MDHEN and CDR2 SYDVKM. Trimming shortened V by 2 bases and J by 0 bases, and 10 bases separated the two germline ends. The CDR3 sequence: CASSLPRVSNTGELFF. For the CDR3, the DNA is TGTGCCAGCAGTTTACCGCGGGTTTCGAACACCGGGGAGCTGTTTTTT.

The rearrangement links TRBV27 to TRBJ2-1; TRBD1 matches 9 bases. Germline CDR1 and CDR2: MNHEY and SMNVEV (reference sequence). J gave up 5 bases and V 6 bases, and 14 bases lay outside the gene matches. The CDR3 loop spans 17 amino acids. The CDR3 loop reads CASSRTKGQGGHNEQFF. In nucleotides, the CDR3 is TGTGCCAGCAGCCGTACTAAGGGACAGGGAGGGCACAATGAGCAGTTCTTC.

There are many counts of this clonotype. The chain joins TRBV7-8 to TRBJ2-2; D uncertain. The germline CDR1 and CDR2 sequences are SGHVS and FQNEAQ. Between the trimmed V and J ends, which lost 6 bases and 4 bases, there was a span of 9 bases. This CDR3 has 13 residues. The CDR3 reads CASRDRTTGELFF. Written as DNA, the CDR3 is TGTGCCAGCAGGGACCGGACCACCGGGGAGCTGTTTTTT.

This clonotype was detected a few times. This rearrangement joins TRBV6-6 to TRBJ2-5; 16 positions agree with TRBD2. Losses at the gene ends were 5 bases for V and 4 bases for J; bases not matched to a gene: 16. Germline loops: CDR1 MNHNY, CDR2 SVGAGI (reference sequence). There are 20 residues in the CDR3. The CDR3 nucleotides read TGTGCCAGCAGTCCAACGGGACTAGCGGGGGGGCGTGGAGAGCGAGAGACCCAGTACTTC. Translation: CASSPTGLAGGRGERETQYF.

This clonotype came up many times. The chain has TRBV6-2 or TRBV6-3 and TRBJ1-1, with unresolved D. This CDR3 comprises 15 residues. Germline V CDR1 and CDR2: MNHEY, SVGEGT. V was shortened by 2 bases and J by 5 bases, with 15 bases between the two germline ends. The CDR3 DNA reads as TGTGCCAGCAGTTACGGGAAACCGGGCGGTACTGAAGCTTTCTTT. Amino acid sequence: CASSYGKPGGTEAFF.

This clonotype was detected many times. J is TRBJ2-2 and V is TRBV19; 7 bases are a match to TRBD1. Germline loops: CDR1 LNHDA, CDR2 SQIVND (reference sequence). The CDR3 runs 15 residues. The V segment lost 5 bases and the J segment 7 bases; nucleotides outside the gene matches: 10. CDR3 coding DNA: TGTGCCAGTAGTGGCACGACAGGGTCGGGCGGGGAGCTGTTTTTT. Protein sequence: CASSGTTGSGGELFF.

This chain connects TRBV2 to TRBJ1-5, with unresolved D. CDR1 and CDR2 (germline): SNHLY, FYNNEI. This CDR3 is built from 13 residues. Trimming removed 2 bases from V and 3 bases from J, with 5 bases in between. CDR3 nucleotide sequence: TGTGCCAGCAGTGAAAGTCCCAATCAGCCCCAGCATTTT. It specifies CASSESPNQPQHF.

The genes are TRBV7-9 and TRBJ2-2; the D gene is possibly TRBD2 (6 bases). V was clipped by 1 base and J by 0 bases, with 9 bases between them. This CDR3 has 16 residues. The germline gives CDR1 SEHNR, CDR2 FQNEAQ (reference sequence). The CDR3 here is CASSLGLAANTGELFF. In DNA, the CDR3 is TGTGCCAGCAGCTTAGGGTTAGCGGCGAACACCGGGGAGCTGTTTTTT.

This clonotype was found many times. The chain joins TRBV27 to TRBJ2-1; D may be TRBD2 (6 bases). Germline assignment: CDR1 MNHEY and CDR2 SMNVEV (reference sequence). This CDR3 region has 14 residues. Trimming left V 3 bases short and J 5 bases short, with 11 bases between. CDR3 loop: CASSFGGPHNEQFF. CDR3 in DNA: TGTGCCAGCAGTTTCGGGGGACCCCACAATGAGCAGTTCTTC.

The table lists this clonotype with many counts. The chain has TRBV18 and TRBJ2-5, with D possibly TRBD1 on 8 matching bases. Deletions cut 3 bases from V and 2 bases from J, with 13 bases between. Germline-derived CDR1 and CDR2 are KGHSH and LQKENI. CDR3 length equals 15 residues. Here the CDR3 DNA reads TGTGCCAGCTCACCGGGGGGGACAGGACAAGAGACCCAGTACTTC. This sequence encodes CASSPGGTGQETQYF.